Below are 20 T cell receptor beta chains sequenced from a single sample in a study of shared clonotypes between healthy human individuals. Libraries were prepared by immunoSEQ multiplex PCR; TCRdb keeps only in-frame clonotypes and omits some of them. The table lists some 2,500,000 clones, about 90% of them singletons. The sequenced material came from naive CD4+ T cells from PBMCs. Described subset: CD45RA+ positively selected. The receptors were gathered from a man between 18 and 29 years old in good health. Some clones in this sample may be carry-over from other donors' samples.

CDR3 coding DNA: TGTGCCAGCAGCTTAACCGGGACTAACTACGAGCAGTACTTC. Protein: CASSLTGTNYEQYF. The chain couples TRBV11-2 to TRBJ2-7; 7 bases match TRBD2. The CDR3 has 14 residues. Germline CDR1 SGHAT, CDR2 FQNNGV. Losses at the gene ends were 2 bases for V and 3 bases for J; bases not matched to a gene: 4.

This chain uses TRBV2 with TRBJ2-3; 9 bases are a match to TRBD2. Germline CDR1 is SNHLY and CDR2 is FYNNEI. V trimming: 4 bases; J trimming: 4 bases; junction bases outside the gene matches: 6. This CDR3 has 15 amino acids. In nucleotides, the CDR3 is TGTGCCAGCAGTGGGCGGGAGGGCGTCTCAGATACGCAGTATTTT. The encoded protein is CASSGREGVSDTQYF.

The rearrangement uses TRBV5-4 and TRBJ2-3, with no clear D. Germline loops: CDR1 SGHNT, CDR2 YYREEE (reference sequence). V lost 0 bases and J 4 bases, leaving 6 bases between the germline ends. The CDR3 is 13 residues long. CDR3 sequence: CASSLGQPDTQYF. For the CDR3, the DNA is TGTGCCAGCAGCTTGGGGCAGCCAGATACGCAGTATTTT.

This clone was found once. The chain uses TRBV28 and TRBJ2-2; 7 bases agree with TRBD2. V lost 4 bases to trimming and J lost 2 bases; unmatched junction nucleotides: 4. Germline V gives CDR1 MDHEN, CDR2 SYDVKM. This CDR3 is built from 15 residues. In nucleotides, the CDR3 is TGTGCCAGCAGTTGGGCTAGCGGTAACACCGGGGAGCTGTTTTTT. It specifies CASSWASGNTGELFF.

The V and J genes are TRBV9 and TRBJ2-1; 8 bases line up with TRBD2. The germline gives CDR1 SGDLS, CDR2 YYNGEE. The CDR3 extends over 16 amino acids. Losses at the gene ends were 0 bases for V and 7 bases for J; bases not matched to a gene: 9. CDR3 region: CASSVGSGGWRNEQFF. In DNA form, the CDR3 reads TGTGCCAGCAGCGTAGGGAGCGGGGGTTGGAGGAATGAGCAGTTCTTC.

The chain joins TRBV6-5 to TRBJ2-1; TRBD2 aligns across 8 bases. CDR3 size: 15 residues. Germline V lookup: CDR1 MNHEY, CDR2 SVGAGI. Trimming removed 4 bases from V and 4 bases from J; junction bases left unmatched: 6. The CDR3 region is CASSFFAGGYNEQFF. In nucleotides, the CDR3 is TGTGCCAGCAGTTTCTTTGCGGGGGGATACAATGAGCAGTTCTTC.

The chain combines TRBV7-8 with TRBJ2-5; TRBD2 might be the D (6 bases). Germline CDR1 reads SGHVS; CDR2 reads FQNEAQ. Deletions cut 5 bases from V and 2 bases from J, with 21 bases between. The CDR3 spans 17 residues. CDR3 nucleotides: TGTGCCAGCAGCCCACGGCATCCGGGGGATCGTCAAGAGACCCAGTACTTC. Translating gives CASSPRHPGDRQETQYF. Full variable domain (rest looked up from reference TRBV7-8 and TRBJ2-5): GAGVSQSPRYKVAKRGQDVALRCDPISGHVSLFWYQQALGQGPEFLTYFQNEAQLDKSGLPSDRFFAERPEGSVSTLKIQRTQQEDSAVYLCASSPRHPGDRQETQYFGPGTRLLVL.

This CDR3 is CASSDRRGRSGELFF. The DNA for the CDR3 is TGTGCCAGCAGCGACCGCAGGGGGCGGTCCGGGGAGCTGTTTTTT. This chain connects TRBV9 to TRBJ2-2; TRBD1 agrees at 8 bases. The CDR3 covers 15 residues. V shed 3 bases, J shed 6 bases, and the junction held 7 bases outside the gene matches. Germline loops: CDR1 SGDLS, CDR2 YYNGEE.

The V gene is TRBV11-2, the J gene TRBJ2-3, with TRBD2 identical over 15 bases. The CDR3 loop spans 14 amino acids. With 5 bases clipped from V and 12 bases from J, the junction kept 6 bases outside the gene matches. In germline, CDR1 is SGHAT, CDR2 FQNNGV. CDR3 sequence reads: CASSPGLAGGSQYF. Written as DNA, the CDR3 is TGTGCCAGCAGCCCAGGACTAGCGGGAGGGTCCCAGTATTTT.

The chain links TRBV5-4 to TRBJ2-7; TRBD2 aligns across 7 bases. CDR3 size: 16 residues. CDR1 SGHNT and CDR2 YYREEE come from the germline V gene (reference sequence). The V gene end was trimmed by 1 base and the J gene end by 0 bases; junction bases not matched to a gene: 7. The CDR3 loop is CASSLPRPSGSYEQYF. The DNA of the CDR3 is TGTGCCAGCAGCTTGCCTCGCCCTAGCGGCTCCTACGAGCAGTACTTC. The variable domain in full, completed from reference TRBV5-4 and TRBJ2-7, reads ETGVTQSPTHLIKTRGQQVTLRCSSQSGHNTVSWYQQALGQGPQFIFQYYREEENGRGNFPPRFSGLQFPNYSSELNVNALELDDSALYLCASSLPRPSGSYEQYFGPGTRLTVT.

The genes are TRBV2 and TRBJ2-7, with D uncertain. The CDR3 consists of 16 residues. Trimming removed 0 bases at V and 3 bases at J, with 15 bases between. Germline loops: CDR1 SNHLY, CDR2 FYNNEI. CDR3 loop: CASSEARRVSHYEQYF. DNA of the CDR3: TGTGCCAGCAGTGAAGCTCGTCGGGTCTCCCACTACGAGCAGTACTTC. Based on the CDR3 plus reference TRBV2 and TRBJ2-7, the full variable domain is EPEVTQTPSHQVTQMGQEVILRCVPISNHLYFYWYRQILGQKVEFLVSFYNNEISEKSEIFDDQFSVERPDGSNFTLKIRSTKLEDSAMYFCASSEARRVSHYEQYFGPGTRLTVT.

J is TRBJ1-6 and V is TRBV7-9, with TRBD1 identical over 9 bases. CDR3 length equals 16 residues. V shed 4 bases and J 5 bases; nucleotides not matched to a gene: 6. The germline V gene has CDR1 SEHNR and CDR2 FQNEAQ (reference sequence). The CDR3 reads CASSSQGALDNSPLHF. The CDR3 DNA is TGTGCCAGCAGCTCACAGGGGGCTTTAGATAATTCACCCCTCCACTTT.

This chain joins TRBV30 and TRBJ1-1, with D uncertain. The germline V and J ends were trimmed by 0 bases and 1 base, with 6 bases remaining between them. CDR3 length: 13 residues. From germline, CDR1 is GTSNPN and CDR2 SVGIG (reference sequence). CDR3: CAWSVQPNTEAFF. CDR3 DNA: TGTGCCTGGAGTGTACAGCCGAACACTGAAGCTTTCTTT.

V gene TRBV30 combines with J gene TRBJ1-3, with 7 positions matching TRBD1. Trimming took 5 bases from V and 4 from J; bases not matched to a gene: 8. Germline V CDR1 and CDR2: GTSNPN, SVGIG (reference sequence). The CDR3 is made up of 14 amino acids. CDR3 bases: TGTGCCTGGGTGACAGGGAAGGCCGGAAACACCATATATTTT. Protein product: CAWVTGKAGNTIYF.

The chain has TRBV5-1 and TRBJ2-1, with 9 bases identical to TRBD2. The CDR3 consists of 17 residues. V lost 3 bases, J lost 14 bases, and 21 bases stayed unmatched. Germline values: CDR1 SGHRS, CDR2 YFSETQ. As DNA, the CDR3 is TGCGCCAGCAGCTCCCCGGGTAGCGGGAGACTTTCGGTAACAAAGTTCTTC. It yields the protein CASSSPGSGRLSVTKFF.

This chain joins TRBV10-2 and TRBJ2-1; 7 nucleotides match TRBD2. The CDR3 length is 11 residues. Looked up from germline, CDR1 is WSHSY and CDR2 is SAAADI. The CDR3 DNA reads TGCGCGGGAGGGTCCTACAATGAGCAGTTCTTC. As protein: CAGGSYNEQFF.

The V and J genes are TRBV4-2 and TRBJ1-4, with 9 bases that match TRBD1. CDR1 is LGHNA, CDR2 YNFKEQ, per germline. The CDR3 is 14 residues long. Losses at the gene ends were 4 bases for V and 7 bases for J; bases not matched to a gene: 4. This CDR3 reads CASSREQGAEKLFF. The CDR3 DNA sequence: TGTGCCAGCAGCCGGGAACAGGGGGCTGAAAAACTGTTTTTT.

V gene TRBV5-1 combines with J gene TRBJ2-5, with no clear D. V dropped 3 bases and J dropped 4 bases, with 16 bases sitting between them. The CDR3 consists of 15 residues. Per the germline V gene, CDR1 is SGHRS and CDR2 is YFSETQ. For the CDR3, the DNA is TGCGCCAGCAGCTCTTTCGCGCAGGTTGGAGAGACCCAGTACTTC. As protein: CASSSFAQVGETQYF. The entire variable domain, with the rest obtained from reference TRBV5-1 and TRBJ2-5, is as follows: KAGVTQTPRYLIKTRGQQVTLSCSPISGHRSVSWYQQTPGQGLQFLFEYFSETQRNKGNFPGRFSGRQFSNSRSEMNVSTLELGDSALYLCASSSFAQVGETQYFGPGTRLLVL.

This clone was observed a few times. The genes are TRBV18 and TRBJ1-5; D remains unclear. Trimming left V 3 bases short and J 5 bases short, with 8 bases between. The CDR3 runs 13 residues. Germline assignment: CDR1 KGHSH and CDR2 LQKENI. In DNA form, the CDR3 reads TGTGCCAGCTCACCGGCATGGGATCAGCCCCAGCATTTT. It yields the protein CASSPAWDQPQHF.

This chain joins TRBV19 and TRBJ1-5; D uncertain. Trimming took 5 bases from V and 2 from J, leaving 16 bases between them. In germline, CDR1 is LNHDA, CDR2 SQIVND (reference sequence). This CDR3 has 16 residues. The CDR3 region is CASSRTRIEGNQPQHF. The CDR3 DNA reads as TGTGCCAGTAGTCGAACACGGATCGAGGGCAATCAGCCCCAGCATTTT.